Presented here are 30 T cell receptor beta chains from one specimen sequenced in a study of human T cells and chemical hapten exposure. Noted time point: pre-sensitization, week 0. This sample's treatment: therapeutic diphenylcyclopropenone sensitization with weekly scalp DPC. TCRdb passed the RACE reads through MiXCR, listing each CDR3 protein once. The sample holds approximately 57,000 distinct CDR3 sequences; roughly 9.8% are singletons and the top ten take around 10%. The specimen comprised whole blood, sampled in connection with sensitization to the hapten diphenylcyclopropenone (DPC). The origin of the receptors is a man aged 35 to 55 with alopecia areata. Some clones in this sample may be carry-over from other donors' samples.

The chain has TRBV5-1 and TRBJ2-1, with unresolved D. CDR1 is SGHRS and CDR2 is YFSETQ in the germline V gene. Deletions cut 6 bases from V and 15 bases from J, with 10 bases between. There are 9 residues in the CDR3. In DNA, the CDR3 is TGCGCCAGCATGTTATTGCGGTTCTTC. It encodes CASMLLRFF.

This clonotype was seen repeatedly, ten times or more. The chain has TRBV28 and TRBJ2-5, with TRBD2 matching over 8 bases. Trimming removed 4 bases from V and 0 bases from J; junction bases left unmatched: 4. This CDR3 spans 15 amino acids. Germline CDR1 MDHEN, CDR2 SYDVKM. CDR3 bases: TGTGCCAGCAGTTCGTCGACTAGCGACCAAGAGACCCAGTACTTC. It translates to CASSSSTSDQETQYF.

Here the CDR3 DNA reads TGTGCCAGCAGTTTGTCCCCCGCCCTTAATGAGCAGTTCTTC. Encoded protein: CASSLSPALNEQFF. V gene TRBV28 combines with J gene TRBJ2-1; D gene uncertain. V was shortened by 3 bases and J by 7 bases, with 13 bases between the two germline ends. Germline values: CDR1 MDHEN, CDR2 SYDVKM. The CDR3 spans 14 residues.

In this sample, this clonotype turned up a few times. The J gene is TRBJ2-7, the V gene TRBV7-6, with D hard to call. The CDR3 consists of 14 residues. Germline V gene data show CDR1 as SGHVS and CDR2 as FNYEAQ. With 1 base removed from V and 2 bases from J, the gap between germline ends came to 9 bases. The CDR3 loop reads CASSLGPDPYEQYF. In nucleotides, the CDR3 is TGTGCCAGCAGCTTAGGGCCCGACCCCTACGAGCAGTACTTC.

This chain uses TRBV20-1 with TRBJ2-5; TRBD1 aligns across 10 bases. This CDR3 contains 16 residues. Germline assignment: CDR1 DFQATT and CDR2 SNEGSKA (reference sequence). V shed 4 bases and J 3 bases; nucleotides not matched to a gene: 11. CDR3 residues: CSAKLPGTGDKETQYF. The CDR3 nucleotides are TGCAGTGCTAAACTCCCCGGGACAGGGGATAAAGAGACCCAGTACTTC.

This clonotype was detected many times. V is TRBV10-3 and J is TRBJ2-1; 13 nucleotides align to TRBD2. CDR3 length: 15 residues. V shed 10 bases and J 2 bases; nucleotides not matched to a gene: 5. CDR1 ENHRY and CDR2 SYGVKD come from the germline V gene. The CDR3 protein is CASQGLAGPYNEQFF. The DNA for the CDR3 is TGTGCCAGTCAGGGACTAGCGGGGCCCTACAATGAGCAGTTCTTC.

Judged by abundance, this clonotype is medium-sized. The chain is built from TRBV29-1 and TRBJ2-1, with TRBD2 matching 8 bases. The length of the CDR3 is 14 residues. Germline CDR1 is SQVTM and CDR2 is ANQGSEA. Trimming removed 3 bases from V and 9 bases from J; junction bases left unmatched: 10. The CDR3 loop is CSVEVSGSRGEQFF. CDR3 nucleotides: TGCAGCGTTGAGGTGAGCGGGAGCCGCGGTGAGCAGTTCTTC.

The CDR3 bases are TGTGCCATCAGTAGAGAGGGAACCGATGGCTACACCTTC. The encoded protein is CAISREGTDGYTF. The rearrangement links TRBV10-3 to TRBJ1-2; no reliable D call. V gave up 5 bases and J gave up 6 bases, with 13 bases separating them. Germline V CDR1 and CDR2: ENHRY, SYGVKD. This CDR3 is 13 amino acids long.

The rearrangement joins TRBV6-5 to TRBJ1-5; TRBD1 matches at 12 bases. Germline CDR1 is MNHEY and CDR2 is SVGAGI. After removal of 0 bases from V and 7 bases from J, the junction contained 13 bases not matched to a gene. The CDR3 length is 19 residues. The CDR3 loop is CASSYSMSGTGGLGQPQHF. The CDR3 DNA sequence: TGTGCCAGCAGTTACTCGATGTCCGGGACAGGGGGCCTTGGACAGCCCCAGCATTTT.

The chain has TRBV4-3 and TRBJ2-7, with 7 bases lining up with TRBD1. The junction had 3 bases not matched to a gene; V was cut back by 1 base and J by 0 bases. The CDR3 is 15 amino acids. The germline V gene has CDR1 LGHNA and CDR2 YSLEER. CDR3 loop: CASSQVQGDSYEQYF. The CDR3 region has the DNA TGCGCCAGCAGCCAAGTGCAGGGGGACTCCTACGAGCAGTACTTC.

In its sample, this clonotype was seen many times. The chain couples TRBV28 to TRBJ2-1; tentative D call: TRBD2 (7 bases). The germline V gene has CDR1 MDHEN and CDR2 SYDVKM. The length of the CDR3 is 14 residues. V was pared by 8 bases and J by 6 bases, with 17 bases between. Written as DNA, the CDR3 is TGTGCCAGCGACCACCGGCGGGGGCTCAATGAGCAGTTCTTC. It is translated as CASDHRRGLNEQFF.

This clonotype was found many times. V usage is TRBV20-1 and J usage is TRBJ2-1, with a possible D match to TRBD2 (6 bases). This CDR3 has 15 residues. Per the germline V gene, CDR1 is DFQATT and CDR2 is SNEGSKA (reference sequence). V was shortened by 6 bases and J by 0 bases, with 15 bases between the two germline ends. In DNA, the CDR3 is TGCAGTGCCACGGGCGGGAAGGGCTCCTACAATGAGCAGTTCTTC. It codes for CSATGGKGSYNEQFF.

This clonotype was observed a handful of times. The chain joins TRBV20-1 to TRBJ2-1; D is perhaps TRBD2 (5 bases). The V gene's germline CDR1 is DFQATT and CDR2 SNEGSKA (reference sequence). Trimming shortened V by 8 bases and J by 5 bases, and 16 bases separated the two germline ends. The CDR3 covers 13 residues. In nucleotides, the CDR3 is TGCAGTTCTACAAACGGGATTAACAATGAGCAGTTCTTC. The encoded protein is CSSTNGINNEQFF.

The CDR3 region is CASNVASGIGGETQYF. In DNA, the CDR3 is TGTGCCAGCAATGTTGCTAGCGGGATCGGGGGGGAGACCCAGTACTTC. The chain couples TRBV11-2 to TRBJ2-5, with 9 nucleotides matching TRBD2. V dropped 7 bases and J dropped 5; count of bases not matched to a gene: 14. Germline V gene sequence: CDR1 SGHAT, CDR2 FQNNGV. This CDR3 contains 16 residues.

This clonotype was observed a handful of times. The chain employs TRBV5-1 and TRBJ2-5; TRBD1 is a possible D gene (6 bases). The CDR3 has 14 amino acids. Between the trimmed V and J ends, which lost 3 bases and 5 bases, there was a span of 14 bases. The germline V gene encodes CDR1 SGHRS and CDR2 YFSETQ. This chain's CDR3 is CASSSGTSPETQYF. The CDR3 DNA reads TGCGCCAGCAGCTCCGGGACATCTCCTGAGACCCAGTACTTC.

This clonotype was recorded at least ten times. The chain is built from TRBV5-6 and TRBJ2-2; the D gene is possibly TRBD1 (6 bases). V was cut by 2 bases and J by 3 bases, with 14 bases left in between. The CDR3 runs to 16 residues. Germline values: CDR1 SGHDT, CDR2 YYEEEE. Here the CDR3 reads CASSFPVDSYTGELFF. CDR3 bases: TGTGCCAGCAGCTTCCCCGTGGACAGCTACACCGGGGAGCTGTTTTTT.

This sequence joins TRBV28 and TRBJ2-4; D is unclear. The CDR3 length is 15 residues. V shed 6 bases and J shed 0 bases, with 12 bases lying between them. Germline V CDR1 and CDR2: MDHEN, SYDVKM. CDR3: CASSSQELAKNIQYF. The DNA of the CDR3 is TGTGCCAGCAGCTCCCAGGAGTTAGCCAAAAACATTCAGTACTTC.

This clonotype showed up many times. The chain recombines TRBV5-1 with TRBJ1-1; tentative D call: TRBD1 (5 bases). The V end lost 4 bases, the J end lost 2 bases, and 9 bases lay between the germline ends. The CDR3 has 13 amino acids. The germline V gene has CDR1 SGHRS and CDR2 YFSETQ. The CDR3 region is CASSPQGNTEAFF. CDR3 DNA: TGCGCCAGCAGCCCCCAGGGTAACACTGAAGCTTTCTTT.

V gene TRBV10-3 combines with J gene TRBJ1-1; D is perhaps TRBD1 (5 bases). CDR1 and CDR2 (germline): ENHRY, SYGVKD. The CDR3 has 12 amino acids. V lost 5 bases and J 2 bases, leaving 6 bases between the germline ends. CDR3 nucleotide sequence: TGTGCCATCAGTCGGGACAACACTGAAGCTTTCTTT. Translating it yields CAISRDNTEAFF.

This clonotype showed up just a few times. This chain connects TRBV20-1 to TRBJ2-7, with 7 positions matching TRBD2. Trimming cost V 4 bases and J 3 bases; bases outside gene matches: 9. In germline, CDR1 is DFQATT, CDR2 SNEGSKA (reference sequence). CDR3 length equals 14 residues. CDR3: CSAIPVSGDYEQYF. Written as DNA, the CDR3 is TGCAGTGCTATCCCTGTCAGCGGGGACTACGAGCAGTACTTC.

This clonotype was observed at least ten times. The rearrangement uses TRBV11-2 and TRBJ2-5, with TRBD1 matching over 7 bases. Trimming took 6 bases from V and 4 from J; bases not matched to a gene: 8. The CDR3 runs to 14 residues. The germline V gene encodes CDR1 SGHAT and CDR2 FQNNGV. The CDR3 region is CASSGRQGVETQYF. The DNA of the CDR3 is TGTGCCAGCAGTGGTCGGCAGGGGGTAGAGACCCAGTACTTC.

This CDR3 is CASSATGHNPPYF. The CDR3 bases are TGTGCCAGCAGTGCCACAGGACACAATCCCCCGTACTTC. The genes are TRBV28 and TRBJ2-7; tentatively, D is TRBD1 (5 bases). The CDR3 is 13 residues long. CDR1 is MDHEN, CDR2 SYDVKM, per germline. V lost 5 bases, J lost 12 bases, and 20 bases lay in between. Looking up the rest from reference TRBV28 and TRBJ2-7 gives the full variable domain: DVKVTQSSRYLVKRTGEKVFLECVQDMDHENMFWYRQDPGLGLRLIYFSYDVKMKEKGDIPEGYSVSREKKERFSLILESASTNQTSMYLCASSATGHNPPYFGPGTRLTVT.

This clonotype occurred a few times. This chain connects TRBV28 to TRBJ2-3; D possibly corresponds to TRBD2 (5 bases). Trimming cost V 5 bases and J 5 bases, with 11 bases left between them. Germline assignment: CDR1 MDHEN and CDR2 SYDVKM. The CDR3 spans 13 residues. CDR3 loop: CASSLTGEDTQYF. The DNA of the CDR3 is TGTGCCAGCAGTCTGACCGGGGAAGATACGCAGTATTTT.

The chain links TRBV6-5 to TRBJ1-2; no clear D gene. CDR1 is MNHEY and CDR2 is SVGAGI in the germline V gene. The CDR3 is 15 residues long. The V end lost 4 bases, the J end lost 5 bases, and 17 bases lay between the germline ends. CDR3 bases: TGTGCCAGCAGTTCCCATACTAATTCATGGTATGGCTACACCTTC. This translates into CASSSHTNSWYGYTF.

The CDR3 DNA sequence: TGTGCCAGCAGTCCTAGTAGCGGGAGTCGTAATGAGCAGTACTTC. This gives the protein CASSPSSGSRNEQYF. The gene calls are TRBV28 and TRBJ2-1, with TRBD2 matching 9 bases. With the DNA end fitting TRBJ2-7 better, the J assignment may be wrong. The CDR3 has 15 amino acids. Germline CDR1 and CDR2: MDHEN and SYDVKM.

Many counts were recorded for this clonotype. The chain is built from TRBV3-1 and TRBJ2-5, with 7 bases lining up with TRBD2. Germline V gene sequence: CDR1 LGHDT, CDR2 YNNKEL (reference sequence). Germline trimming cut 5 bases from V and 2 bases from J; bases unmatched to any gene: 8. There are 15 residues in the CDR3. The CDR3 here is CASSDVTSPQETQYF. As DNA, the CDR3 is TGTGCCAGCAGCGATGTGACTAGCCCTCAAGAGACCCAGTACTTC.

The gene calls are TRBV3-1 and TRBJ2-7, with 11 bases fitting TRBD2. From germline, CDR1 is LGHDT and CDR2 YNNKEL (reference sequence). The CDR3 runs 16 residues. Losses at the gene ends were 3 bases for V and 7 bases for J; bases not matched to a gene: 11. The CDR3 DNA reads as TGTGCCAGCAGCCAGCGGACGGGACTAGCGGTTTCGGAGCAGTACTTC. It specifies CASSQRTGLAVSEQYF.

This clonotype was counted only a few times. The rearrangement links TRBV5-8 to TRBJ2-2; 13 nucleotides line up with TRBD2. CDR3 size: 17 residues. Germline trimming cut 5 bases from V and 4 bases from J; bases unmatched to any gene: 8. Germline V CDR1 and CDR2: SGHTS, YDEGEE. In DNA form, the CDR3 reads TGTGCCAGCAGTCGGACTAGCGGGAGTAGCGGCACCGGGGAGCTGTTTTTT. Its translation is CASSRTSGSSGTGELFF.

This clonotype was seen ten or more times. J is TRBJ2-7 and V is TRBV12-3 or TRBV12-4; 8 bases agree with TRBD1. Trimming at V came to 9 bases and at J to 6 bases, leaving 10 bases not matched to a gene. There are 13 residues in the CDR3. CDR3 in amino acids: CASSAGGQLEQYF. The CDR3 bases are TGTGCCAGTTCAGCAGGGGGCCAACTCGAGCAGTACTTC.

This sequence joins TRBV5-1 and TRBJ2-1; the match to TRBD2 covers 9 bases. In germline, CDR1 is SGHRS, CDR2 YFSETQ. Trimming at V came to 0 bases and at J to 9 bases, leaving 10 bases not matched to a gene. CDR3 length: 16 residues. The CDR3 is CASSLGLAGLSGEQFF. For the CDR3, the DNA is TGCGCCAGCAGCTTGGGGCTAGCGGGACTCTCCGGTGAGCAGTTCTTC.